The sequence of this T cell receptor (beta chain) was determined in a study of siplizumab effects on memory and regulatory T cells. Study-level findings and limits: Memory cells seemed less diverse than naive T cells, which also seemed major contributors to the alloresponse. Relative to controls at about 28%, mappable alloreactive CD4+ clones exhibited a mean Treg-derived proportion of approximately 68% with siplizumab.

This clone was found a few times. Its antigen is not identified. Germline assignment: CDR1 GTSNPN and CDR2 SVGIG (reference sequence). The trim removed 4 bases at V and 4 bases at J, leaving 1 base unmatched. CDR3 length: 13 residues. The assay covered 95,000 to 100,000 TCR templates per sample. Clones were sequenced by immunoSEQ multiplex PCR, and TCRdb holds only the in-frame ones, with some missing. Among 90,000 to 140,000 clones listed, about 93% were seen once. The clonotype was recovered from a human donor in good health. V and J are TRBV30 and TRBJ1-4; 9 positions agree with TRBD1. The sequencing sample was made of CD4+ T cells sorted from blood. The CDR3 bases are TGTGCCTGGACGACAGGGGGTAATGAAAAACTGTTTTTT. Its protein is CAWTTGGNEKLFF.